This T cell receptor beta chain was captured by sequencing in a study of T cell repertoires in cytomegalovirus infection. Background on the study: CMV epitopes, recently identified HLA-C-restricted and well-studied HLA-B-restricted, were used. It was the public TCR beta signatures that indicated both CMV infection and matching HLA type.

Each CDR3 protein gets one entry after TCRdb re-called the reads with MiXCR. Of approximately 600,000 distinct CDR3 sequences in the sample, approximately 40% were seen once. The study's findings and limits: Carriers of CMV and the relevant HLA type were discriminated by public TCR beta frequency. Dominating the ex vivo response were HLA-C-restricted CMV-specific TCR beta clonotypes.

V lost 7 bases and J lost 9; bases outside the gene matches: 14. Germline CDR1 and CDR2: MDHEN and SYDVKM. This CDR3 spans 15 amino acids. On this clonotype itself: Its target is not known.

This chain links TRBV28 with TRBJ2-5; 10 nucleotides agree with TRBD2. The sequenced sample was cultured PBMCs, obtained from culture after CMV antigen stimulation. This TCR was sampled from a human donor in good health (CMV status not recorded). Some clones in this sample may be carry-over from other donors' samples. CDR3 coding DNA: TGTGCCAGCAAGACCTCCGGGACTAGCGATTCCTCCCAGTACTTC. Translation: CASKTSGTSDSSQYF.